The TCR beta chain described here comes from a study of T cells after posttransplantation cyclophosphamide (dated by TCRdb to the mid-2010s). Notes on the research overall: Using TRB sequencing, the study followed how the T cell repertoire rebuilt after myeloablative bone marrow transplantation with posttransplantation cyclophosphamide given as GVHD prophylaxis. Samples from about 35 PTCy-treated patients, along with samples from some 15 of their related bone marrow donors, underwent antigen receptor sequencing. TRB sequencing was performed on blood from all 35 or so PTCy patients with 1-year posttransplant specimens. In 3 patients, TRB sequencing was also performed on up to about 3 more blood samples taken 2 to 5.2 years after transplant, and in 4 patients, pretransplant blood was also TRB-sequenced. Because TRA and TRB clonality correlated tightly in eight or nine samples, later TCR analyses were limited to TRB. Public TRB sequences were searched against a database of over 3,000 sequences associated with responses to pathogens, tumor antigens, self-antigens and alloantigens.

On the day of marrow donation, related bone marrow donors gave peripheral blood samples. Peripheral blood and bone marrow mononuclear cells were isolated by Ficoll-Hypaque density centrifugation and were cryopreserved. This clone came up many times. What this receptor recognizes is not known. No base quality values were provided; no much bigger clone lies one nucleotide off. Broader findings and caveats from the paper: Across 45 patients, TRB clonality was highly associated with recipient CMV seropositivity and CMV reactivation, and PTCy diversity was similar to diversity in CNI/methotrexate controls. Donor-recipient similarity was low at 1-2 months but rose over the first year, and later blood repertoires were often dominated by donor CD8+ memory clones. The TRB repertoires of T cells infiltrating skin or the GI tract showed only limited overlap with the TRB repertoires found in blood.

TRB sequencing was run on genomic DNA with either the immunoSEQ assay at survey resolution or the hsTCRB kit. Under the source paper's analysis protocol: The immunoSEQ software handled initial read processing, and the LymphoSeq R package was used for repertoire analyses. Clonality was calculated as 1 minus normalized Shannon entropy, and the Gini coefficient was also calculated for each TRB dataset. To infer phenotypes in unsorted samples, TRB sequences from sorted subsets of the recipient or donor were mapped onto unsorted samples from the same recipient. TCRdb provides this immuneACCESS table in a form limited to in-frame rearrangements. Some clones are lacking; in checked studies, under half of them reflect an unresolved V gene, and why the rest are absent is not known. That table furnishes V, J and clone size, whereas the DNA furnished D and trimming. The sample records over 35,000 clones, none occurring a single time. The top ten constitute about 2.5% of the sample.

The CDR3, from cysteine to phenylalanine, totals 13 residues. CDR3 DNA is the only sequence kept; it has 39 bases, read in frame from the first base. Trimming takes 0 bases from V and 4 bases from J, and the germline ends sit 6 bases apart. The germline V gene provides CDR1 SGHTS and CDR2 YDEGEE. What was sequenced was PBMCs. The sequence was obtained from a man aged 50-60 years in good health, CMV-negative, and a related stem cell transplant donor. The receptor chain draws on TRBV5-8 and TRBJ2-3, and TRBD2 may be the D gene, going by 5 matching bases. The DNA reads TGTGCCAGCAGCTTGGCGGGGTCAGATACGCAGTATTTT. It is translated as CASSLAGSDTQYF.